The 17 T cell receptor beta chains presented below share a single source sample, sequenced in a study of cytomegalovirus exposure and HLA in healthy donors. Vbeta (60) and Jbeta (13) primers were used in the PCR. Assay used: immunoSEQ multiplex PCR; TCRdb lists only in-frame clones, some missing. Of approximately 74,000 clones in the sample, approximately 75% were seen once. Sequences were obtained from PBMCs. These receptors were taken from a woman aged 40 to 50 in good health and CMV-seronegative.

This clone was observed a few times. The rearrangement links TRBV28 to TRBJ2-3, with TRBD1 matching over 9 bases. The germline gives CDR1 MDHEN, CDR2 SYDVKM. The CDR3 runs to 16 residues. Trimming cost V 6 bases and J 1 base; bases outside gene matches: 8. The CDR3 protein is CASSRDRVYGTDTQYF. CDR3 coding DNA: TGTGCCAGCAGCCGGGACAGGGTGTACGGCACAGATACGCAGTATTTT.

This chain joins TRBV6-6 and TRBJ1-5; no definite D call. Trimming took 2 bases from V and 4 from J, leaving 3 bases between them. From germline, CDR1 is MNHNY and CDR2 SVGAGI (reference sequence). The CDR3 covers 12 residues. The CDR3 reads CASSYENQPQHF. The CDR3 DNA reads TGTGCCAGCAGTTACGAGAATCAGCCCCAGCATTTT.

The chain uses TRBV20-1 and TRBJ1-6; D not certain. The CDR3 is 11 residues long. V was shortened by 3 bases and J by 9 bases, with 6 bases between the two germline ends. Germline V CDR1 and CDR2: DFQATT, SNEGSKA (reference sequence). CDR3 loop: CSARSGSPLHF. For the CDR3, the DNA is TGCAGTGCTAGGAGTGGTTCACCCCTCCACTTT.

V and J are TRBV28 and TRBJ1-4; D is unclear. CDR3 length equals 15 residues. Germline values: CDR1 MDHEN, CDR2 SYDVKM. The V end lost 1 base, the J end lost 0 bases, and 6 bases lay between the germline ends. In DNA, the CDR3 is TGTGCCAGCAGTTTATCCGGGACAACTAATGAAAAACTGTTTTTT. This codes for CASSLSGTTNEKLFF.

The rearrangement joins TRBV5-4 to TRBJ2-7; TRBD2 matches at 10 bases. Germline assignment: CDR1 SGHNT and CDR2 YYREEE (reference sequence). The CDR3 consists of 15 residues. Unmatched junction bases numbered 8, after V lost 4 bases and J lost 4 bases. CDR3 sequence: CASSERLAGQYEQYF. The CDR3 DNA is TGTGCCAGCAGCGAAAGACTAGCGGGCCAATACGAGCAGTACTTC.

The chain is built from TRBV19 and TRBJ2-7; maybe TRBD1 (6 bases). Germline CDR1 LNHDA, CDR2 SQIVND (reference sequence). CDR3 length: 14 amino acids. The V gene lost 3 bases and the J gene lost 5 bases, with 14 bases spanning the gap. The CDR3 nucleotides are TGTGCCAGTAGTATCAGGGGTGTTCTGAACGAGCAGTACTTC. As protein: CASSIRGVLNEQYF. Full variable domain (remainder filled in from reference TRBV19 and TRBJ2-7): DGGITQSPKYLFRKEGQNVTLSCEQNLNHDAMYWYRQDPGQGLRLIYYSQIVNDFQKGDIAEGYSVSREKKESFPLTVTSAQKNPTAFYLCASSIRGVLNEQYFGPGTRLTVT.

The chain couples TRBV5-1 to TRBJ1-2, with 7 nucleotides matching TRBD1. The CDR3 has 13 residues. Trimming removed 4 bases from V and 6 bases from J; junction bases left unmatched: 6. Looked up from germline, CDR1 is SGHRS and CDR2 is YFSETQ. DNA for the CDR3: TGCGCCAGCAGCCACGACAGGGCCCATGGCTACACCTTC. It translates to CASSHDRAHGYTF. The full variable domain, with the rest looked up from reference TRBV5-1 and TRBJ1-2, is KAGVTQTPRYLIKTRGQQVTLSCSPISGHRSVSWYQQTPGQGLQFLFEYFSETQRNKGNFPGRFSGRQFSNSRSEMNVSTLELGDSALYLCASSHDRAHGYTFGSGTRLTVV.

The chain employs TRBV28 and TRBJ2-3; TRBD2 agrees at 11 bases. Germline CDR1 is MDHEN and CDR2 is SYDVKM. V lost 1 base, J lost 2 bases, and 5 bases stayed unmatched. This CDR3 has 17 residues. CDR3 region: CASSLLASGRITDTQYF. CDR3 bases: TGTGCCAGCAGTTTATTGGCTAGCGGGAGGATCACAGATACGCAGTATTTT.

The rearrangement uses TRBV7-3 and TRBJ2-3, with 13 bases fitting TRBD2. This CDR3 has 19 amino acids. The germline CDR1 and CDR2 sequences are SGHTA and FQGTGA. V was clipped by 3 bases and J by 3 bases; unmatched bases: 12. CDR3 amino acids: CASSFGLAGDLGDTDTQYF. The CDR3 DNA follows: TGTGCCAGCAGCTTCGGACTAGCGGGAGATTTAGGCGATACAGATACGCAGTATTTT. The full variable domain, with the rest looked up from reference TRBV7-3 and TRBJ2-3, is GAGVSQTPSNKVTEKGKYVELRCDPISGHTALYWYRQSLGQGPEFLIYFQGTGAADDSGLPNDRFFAVRPEGSVSTLKIQRTERGDSAVYLCASSFGLAGDLGDTDTQYFGPGTRLTVL.

The V gene is TRBV7-9, the J gene TRBJ2-1; 9 bases map to TRBD1. Per the germline V gene, CDR1 is SEHNR and CDR2 is FQNEAQ (reference sequence). The CDR3 extends over 13 amino acids. The trim removed 8 bases at V and 8 bases at J, leaving 7 bases unmatched. CDR3 amino acids: CASWGQGIHEQFF. CDR3 DNA: TGTGCCAGCTGGGGACAGGGAATACATGAGCAGTTCTTC.

This clone was detected once. J is TRBJ2-3 and V is TRBV11-2; D is unresolved. In germline, CDR1 is SGHAT, CDR2 FQNNGV. V lost 0 bases, J lost 4 bases, and 8 bases lay in between. CDR3 size: 14 residues. The CDR3 coding sequence is TGTGCCAGCAGCTTAGATCAACTGGCAGATACGCAGTATTTT. Its translation: CASSLDQLADTQYF.

The chain has TRBV6-1 and TRBJ2-1, with D perhaps matching TRBD1 (5 bases). V was cut by 6 bases and J by 0 bases, with 12 bases left in between. The CDR3 has 15 residues. Germline assignment: CDR1 MNHNS and CDR2 SASEGT. CDR3 bases: TGTGCCAGCAGAGAGGACACGAGCTCCTACAATGAGCAGTTCTTC. Protein product: CASREDTSSYNEQFF.

The CDR3 here is CASSSGREWTTDEQFF. CDR3 sequence (DNA): TGTGCCAGTAGTTCTGGGCGGGAGTGGACTACGGATGAGCAGTTCTTC. The chain is built from TRBV19 and TRBJ2-1; 7 bases are a match to TRBD2. V lost 5 bases and J lost 8; bases outside the gene matches: 15. Germline CDR1 and CDR2: LNHDA and SQIVND (reference sequence). The CDR3 runs to 16 residues.

The chain joins TRBV2 to TRBJ2-6; 11 bases are shared with TRBD1. Germline V gene data show CDR1 as SNHLY and CDR2 as FYNNEI. CDR3 length: 17 residues. Trimming cost V 5 bases and J 4 bases; bases outside gene matches: 7. The CDR3 sequence: CASSIGQGADGANVLTF. In DNA, the CDR3 is TGTGCCAGCAGTATTGGACAGGGGGCGGACGGGGCCAACGTCCTGACTTTC.

The chain carries TRBV6-1 and TRBJ1-2; the D gene is possibly TRBD1 (5 bases). There are 13 residues in the CDR3. V was cut by 6 bases and J by 6 bases, with 14 bases left in between. The germline CDR1 and CDR2 sequences are MNHNS and SASEGT. In nucleotides, the CDR3 is TGTGCCAGCAGCGACAGAATTAGCCATGGCTACACCTTC. Translated: CASSDRISHGYTF.

The rearrangement uses TRBV16 and TRBJ2-2, with TRBD2 as a possible D gene (6 bases). Germline CDR1 is KGHSY and CDR2 is FQNENV. There are 14 residues in the CDR3. Trimming took off 4 bases at V and 2 bases at J, with 8 bases between the two ends. The CDR3 DNA sequence: TGTGCCAGCAGCCCCGGGAGAAACACCGGGGAGCTGTTTTTT. It encodes CASSPGRNTGELFF. The full variable domain, completed using reference TRBV16 and TRBJ2-2, is GEEVAQTPKHLVRGEGQKAKLYCAPIKGHSYVFWYQQVLKNEFKFLISFQNENVFDETGMPKERFSAKCLPNSPCSLEIQATKLEDSAVYFCASSPGRNTGELFFGEGSRLTVL.

This clone was seen more than once but under ten times. J is TRBJ2-7 and V is TRBV7-2; possible D gene TRBD1, 5 bases. The CDR3 covers 16 residues. Germline V gene sequence: CDR1 SGHTA, CDR2 FQGNSA. The germline V and J ends were trimmed by 2 bases and 2 bases, with 16 bases remaining between them. The CDR3 coding sequence is TGTGCCAGCAGCTTAAGGGGCGGAGACAGTACCTACGAGCAGTACTTC. This gives the protein CASSLRGGDSTYEQYF.